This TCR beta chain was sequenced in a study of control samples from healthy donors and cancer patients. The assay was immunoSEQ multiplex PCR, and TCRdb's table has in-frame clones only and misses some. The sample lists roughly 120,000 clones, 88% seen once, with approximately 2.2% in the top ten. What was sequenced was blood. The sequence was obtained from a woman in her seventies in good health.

CDR3 residues: CASSAPTAVNTEAFF. The CDR3 nucleotides are TGTGCCAGCAGCGCGCCGACAGCAGTCAACACTGAAGCTTTCTTT. This sequence joins TRBV21-1 and TRBJ1-1; no check of the table's D call, TRBD1, against the DNA was made. TRBV21-1 constitutes a pseudogene. The CDR3 loop spans 15 amino acids.